This TCR beta chain was found in a study of T cells in Graves' hyperthyroidism and ophthalmopathy. This clonotype was observed a few times. V lost 4 bases and J lost 0, with 22 bases in between. Germline CDR1 and CDR2: SGDLS and YYNGEE. The CDR3 covers 18 residues. TCR beta CDR3 sequences were amplified from RNA transcripts. The TCR CDR3 was amplified in a first-round RT-PCR using the HTBI primer set. In TCRdb, the multiplex PCR reads were re-called with MiXCR into one record per CDR3 protein. The sample gives 800,000 or so distinct CDR3 sequences, 38% of which show up once; around 9.3% is in the top ten.

Sequenced input: blood. The receptor's source is a man between 18 and 29 years old with Graves' hyperthyroidism. The chain combines TRBV9 with TRBJ1-2; D unclear. DNA of the CDR3: TGTGCCAGCAGCCCGGGATTGGCACGCGCTGCCTCTAACTATGGCTACACCTTC. Translated, it gives CASSPGLARAASNYGYTF.